Each of the 28 T cell receptor beta chains below was sequenced from the same sample in a study of CD8+ T cells in alopecia areata. Extraction of RNA preceded its reverse transcription into cDNA, which served as the sequencing template. Some clones are missing from TCRdb's copy, which holds only in-frame ones; the method was immunoSEQ multiplex PCR. The data show about 140,000 clones, around 57% seen once. The material sequenced was CD4+ T cells sorted from blood. The receptor set was obtained from a human donor in good health.

The rearrangement links TRBV9 to TRBJ2-3, with D perhaps assigned TRBD1 or TRBD2 (5 bases each). The CDR3 extends over 18 amino acids. Germline V CDR1 and CDR2: SGDLS, YYNGEE. The ends were cut back, 0 bases at V and 1 base at J, with 18 bases in the middle. The DNA of the CDR3 is TGTGCCAGCAGCGTAGCTGGAGTGGGGGTATACGGCACAGATACGCAGTATTTT. This gives the protein CASSVAGVGVYGTDTQYF.

V gene TRBV4-1 combines with J gene TRBJ1-5; the D is unclear. Trimming took off 1 base at V and 3 bases at J, with 13 bases between the two ends. CDR1 and CDR2 from the germline V gene are MGHRA and YSYEKL. The CDR3 loop spans 16 amino acids. CDR3 sequence reads: CASSQVPEKSNQPQHF. DNA of the CDR3: TGCGCCAGCAGCCAAGTGCCGGAAAAATCCAATCAGCCCCAGCATTTT.

The chain recombines TRBV27 with TRBJ1-1, with D possibly matching TRBD1 (5 bases). Germline lookup yields CDR1 MNHEY and CDR2 SMNVEV (reference sequence). Trimming removed 5 bases at V and 0 bases at J, with 16 bases between. CDR3 length: 16 residues. This chain's CDR3 is CASSRGRTGLNTEAFF. DNA of the CDR3: TGTGCCAGCAGTAGGGGCCGTACGGGATTGAACACTGAAGCTTTCTTT.

J is TRBJ2-7 and V is TRBV13; TRBD2 aligns across 9 bases. The trim removed 6 bases at V and 4 bases at J, leaving 7 bases unmatched. Germline values: CDR1 PRHDT, CDR2 FYEKMQ (reference sequence). CDR3 length: 14 amino acids. Here the CDR3 reads CASRSGGRGYEQYF. CDR3 coding DNA: TGTGCCAGCAGATCAGGCGGGAGGGGTTACGAGCAGTACTTC. The full variable domain, its missing parts supplied by reference TRBV13 and TRBJ2-7, is AAGVIQSPRHLIKEKRETATLKCYPIPRHDTVYWYQQGPGQDPQFLISFYEKMQSDKGSIPDRFSAQQFSDYHSELNMSSLELGDSALYFCASRSGGRGYEQYFGPGTRLTVT.

This clone showed up just a few times. V usage is TRBV25-1 and J usage is TRBJ2-5; 11 positions match TRBD1. CDR3 length: 15 amino acids. Germline CDR1 is MGHDK and CDR2 is SYGVNS. V was pared by 8 bases and J by 1 base, with 6 bases of the junction left unmatched. The DNA of the CDR3 is TGTGCCAGCCAAGGGACAGGGGGGCCCCAAGAGACCCAGTACTTC. This encodes CASQGTGGPQETQYF.

The chain couples TRBV29-1 to TRBJ1-5; perhaps TRBD1 as D (6 bases). V lost 7 bases and J 5 bases, leaving 15 bases between the germline ends. The CDR3 spans 13 residues. Germline V gene data show CDR1 as SQVTM and CDR2 as ANQGSEA. The CDR3 sequence is CSALTGEHQPQHF. CDR3 in DNA: TGCAGCGCCCTGACAGGAGAGCATCAGCCCCAGCATTTT.

V usage is TRBV2 and J usage is TRBJ1-1, with unresolved D. The CDR3 runs to 12 residues. In germline, CDR1 is SNHLY, CDR2 FYNNEI. The V end lost 6 bases, the J end lost 0 bases, and 5 bases lay between the germline ends. CDR3 nucleotide sequence: TGTGCCAGCAGAGGAGTGAACACTGAAGCTTTCTTT. This codes for CASRGVNTEAFF.

The rearrangement links TRBV4-2 to TRBJ2-1, with TRBD2 matching 10 bases. This CDR3 comprises 16 residues. J lost 5 bases, V lost 4 bases, and 8 bases had no gene match. Germline values: CDR1 LGHNA, CDR2 YNFKEQ. CDR3 sequence (DNA): TGTGCCAGCAGCCCAACTACTAGCGGGATAGACAATGAGCAGTTCTTC. Residues: CASSPTTSGIDNEQFF.

The chain joins TRBV2 to TRBJ2-5, with D perhaps TRBD2 (6 bases). Trimming took 7 bases from V and 2 from J, leaving 11 bases between them. The CDR3 is 13 amino acids. Per the germline V gene, CDR1 is SNHLY and CDR2 is FYNNEI. The CDR3 coding sequence is TGTGCCAGCAAATGGGGGGAACAAGAGACCCAGTACTTC. It specifies CASKWGEQETQYF.

The chain links TRBV7-9 to TRBJ1-3; the D is unclear. Germline CDR1 is SEHNR and CDR2 is FQNEAQ (reference sequence). This CDR3 comprises 11 residues. V dropped 1 base and J dropped 5 bases, with 0 bases sitting between them. The CDR3 DNA reads as TGTGCCAGCAGCTTAGGAAACACCATATATTTT. It yields the protein CASSLGNTIYF.

This clone showed up just a few times. The chain recombines TRBV7-9 with TRBJ2-6; TRBD2 matches at 7 bases. The CDR3 has 17 amino acids. The germline V gene has CDR1 SEHNR and CDR2 FQNEAQ (reference sequence). V shed 1 base and J 4 bases; nucleotides not matched to a gene: 7. The CDR3 protein is CASSLGLAGAGANVLTF. As DNA, the CDR3 is TGTGCCAGCAGCTTAGGACTAGCCGGCGCAGGGGCCAACGTCCTGACTTTC.

J is TRBJ2-3 and V is TRBV5-1, with a possible D match to TRBD2 (5 bases). Germline CDR1 is SGHRS and CDR2 is YFSETQ. The CDR3 totals 13 residues. Trimming pared 0 bases from V and 7 bases from J, leaving 9 bases between. CDR3 in DNA: TGCGCCAGCAGCTTGGCCAGCGGAAATACGCAGTATTTT. Translated: CASSLASGNTQYF.

This clone was found a few times. J is TRBJ1-3 and V is TRBV14; D remains ambiguous. This CDR3 region has 16 residues. V lost 0 bases, J lost 1 base, and 10 bases lay in between. Per the germline V gene, CDR1 is SGHDN and CDR2 is FVKESK. The CDR3 spells CASSQDFIASGNTIYF. The CDR3 nucleotides are TGTGCCAGCAGCCAAGATTTTATCGCGTCTGGAAACACCATATATTTT.

The CDR3 nucleotides read TGTGCCAGCAGCTTAGGGGGGAAGGGAGAGACCCAGTACTTC. Protein sequence: CASSLGGKGETQYF. V and J are TRBV25-1 and TRBJ2-5, with D perhaps TRBD1 or TRBD2 (6 bases each). CDR1 MGHDK and CDR2 SYGVNS come from the germline V gene. V gave up 6 bases and J gave up 4 bases, with 15 bases separating them. This CDR3 is 14 amino acids long. Variable domain in full (rest from reference TRBV25-1 and TRBJ2-5): EADIYQTPRYLVIGTGKKITLECSQTMGHDKMYWYQQDPGMELHLIHYSYGVNSTEKGDLSSESTVSRIRTEHFPLTLESARPSHTSQYLCASSLGGKGETQYFGPGTRLLVL.

This clone has just a few counts. The V and J genes are TRBV29-1 and TRBJ2-3; 9 nucleotides align to TRBD2. The CDR3 spans 14 residues. Germline-derived CDR1 and CDR2 are SQVTM and ANQGSEA. J lost 1 base, V lost 4 bases, and 3 bases had no gene match. The CDR3 region has the DNA TGCAGCGTTGGGCCTAGCGGGGGCACAGATACGCAGTATTTT. Its protein product is CSVGPSGGTDTQYF.

On this clone itself: The germline gene is not matched at one end of the junction; a read error may be the cause. The J gene is TRBJ2-5, the V gene TRBV11-1; 9 nucleotides align to TRBD2. Germline V lookup: CDR1 SGHAT, CDR2 FQDESV (reference sequence). This CDR3 has 11 residues. CDR3 nucleotide sequence: TGTGCCAGCAGCGAGCGGGAGGAGGCCAACTTC. This gives the protein CASSEREEANF.

This chain connects TRBV29-1 to TRBJ2-1; 12 bases are shared with TRBD2. The junction had 6 bases not matched to a gene; V was cut back by 4 bases and J by 5 bases. The length of the CDR3 is 15 residues. The germline CDR1 and CDR2 sequences are SQVTM and ANQGSEA. The CDR3 here is CSVATSGRYDNEQFF. The CDR3 bases are TGCAGCGTTGCAACTAGCGGGAGGTACGACAATGAGCAGTTCTTC.

This clone appeared a few times. The V and J genes are TRBV6-7 and TRBJ2-1, with 8 nucleotides matching TRBD2. TRBV6-7 counts as an open reading frame of uncertain function. The CDR3 contains 16 residues. With V trimmed by 3 bases and J by 0 bases, 4 bases remained unmatched. The CDR3, as DNA: TGTGCCAGCAGTTATCAAGCGGGAGCCTCCTACAATGAGCAGTTCTTC. Encoded protein: CASSYQAGASYNEQFF.

V gene TRBV29-1 combines with J gene TRBJ1-5, with D hard to call. Germline assignment: CDR1 SQVTM and CDR2 ANQGSEA. Trimming pared 4 bases from V and 4 bases from J, leaving 11 bases between. This CDR3 contains 13 residues. The CDR3 loop reads CSVAWAPNQPQHF. For the CDR3, the DNA is TGCAGCGTTGCCTGGGCTCCGAATCAGCCCCAGCATTTT.

The chain couples TRBV29-1 to TRBJ2-7; 7 positions agree with TRBD2. This CDR3 has 14 amino acids. Germline CDR1 SQVTM, CDR2 ANQGSEA. The V gene end was trimmed by 1 base and the J gene end by 6 bases; junction bases not matched to a gene: 9. The CDR3 DNA sequence: TGCAGCGTTGAAGGTGGCGGGAGCCCCTTCGAGCAGTACTTC. It is translated as CSVEGGGSPFEQYF.

The chain recombines TRBV7-7 with TRBJ2-5; D remains ambiguous. Germline CDR1 SSHAT, CDR2 FNYEAQ (reference sequence). Trimming took off 8 bases at V and 4 bases at J, with 14 bases between the two ends. The CDR3 is 13 amino acids. DNA for the CDR3: TGTGCCAGCCAGGTCGGGCTGGGAGAGACCCAGTACTTC. Its protein product is CASQVGLGETQYF.

The rearrangement joins TRBV6-5 to TRBJ1-2, with 7 bases identical to TRBD1. Germline V gives CDR1 MNHEY, CDR2 SVGAGI. The CDR3 is 13 residues long. Trimming took 5 bases from V and 7 from J; bases not matched to a gene: 7. The CDR3 reads CASSGSGGGGYTF. In nucleotides, the CDR3 is TGTGCCAGCAGTGGGTCAGGGGGAGGTGGCTACACCTTC.

This clone was observed a few times. This rearrangement joins TRBV29-1 to TRBJ2-7, with 13 bases lining up with TRBD2. The CDR3 sequence is 13 residues long. Looked up from germline, CDR1 is SQVTM and CDR2 is ANQGSEA. J was trimmed by 5 bases and V by 6 bases; bases with no gene match: 4. This CDR3 is CSVRLAGGHEQYF. The CDR3 coding sequence is TGCAGCGTAAGACTAGCGGGAGGACACGAGCAGTACTTC.

The chain has TRBV29-1 and TRBJ2-1; D perhaps matches TRBD1 (5 bases). Germline-derived CDR1 and CDR2 are SQVTM and ANQGSEA. V was clipped by 5 bases and J by 0 bases, with 8 bases between them. This CDR3 has 13 residues. The CDR3 reads CSVPDNSYNEQFF. The CDR3 bases are TGCAGCGTTCCGGACAACTCCTACAATGAGCAGTTCTTC.

The chain uses TRBV7-9 and TRBJ2-4; 7 nucleotides align to TRBD2. CDR3 length: 14 amino acids. Germline CDR1 and CDR2: SEHNR and FQNEAQ (reference sequence). V lost 6 bases to trimming and J lost 9 bases; unmatched junction nucleotides: 11. CDR3 DNA sequence: TGTGCCAGCAGTTCAAACGAGTTAGCGGGCATTCAGTACTTC. Residues: CASSSNELAGIQYF.

The rearrangement links TRBV23-1 to TRBJ1-1; possibly TRBD1 for D (6 bases). TRBV23-1 is an open reading frame, and its role is uncertain. With 8 bases removed from V and 1 base from J, the gap between germline ends came to 17 bases. The length of the CDR3 is 15 residues. This chain's CDR3 is CASAPGATRNTEAFF. Written as DNA, the CDR3 is TGCGCCAGCGCTCCAGGGGCAACGAGGAACACTGAAGCTTTCTTT.

This clone came up a few times. V usage is TRBV6-5 and J usage is TRBJ2-7; D is undetermined. The germline V gene has CDR1 MNHEY and CDR2 SVGAGI. Trimming shortened V by 8 bases and J by 1 base, and 9 bases separated the two germline ends. This CDR3 region has 12 residues. This CDR3 reads CASGRTSYEQYF. In DNA, the CDR3 is TGTGCCAGCGGCAGGACGTCCTACGAGCAGTACTTC.

The chain is built from TRBV5-4 and TRBJ2-5, with D unresolved. Germline V CDR1 and CDR2: SGHNT, YYREEE (reference sequence). V shed 3 bases and J shed 4 bases, with 10 bases lying between them. The length of the CDR3 is 13 residues. CDR3 bases: TGTGCCAGCAGCTCCGGGCTCGGAGAGACCCAGTACTTC. This translates into CASSSGLGETQYF.